A single sample gave rise to the 18 T cell receptor beta chains below, sequenced in a study of T cell repertoires in cytomegalovirus infection. TCRdb independently ran MiXCR on the reads; one entry per CDR3 protein. The sample shows 490,000 or so distinct CDR3 sequences, around 11% of them seen only once. Material: PBMCs. Receptors originate from a human donor in good health (CMV status not recorded). Some clones in this sample may be carry-over from other donors' samples.

This clonotype was counted ten times or more. In nucleotides, the CDR3 is TGTGCCAGTAGCCCCGGGACTTTCACCGGGGAGCTGTTTTTT. Amino acid sequence: CASSPGTFTGELFF. The chain links TRBV19 to TRBJ2-2; possible D gene TRBD2, 6 bases. Germline V gene data show CDR1 as LNHDA and CDR2 as SQIVND (reference sequence). The CDR3 loop spans 14 amino acids. Trimming pared 6 bases from V and 4 bases from J, leaving 12 bases between.

The chain is built from TRBV4-2 and TRBJ2-1; TRBD2 matches 13 bases. The CDR3 sequence is 17 residues long. The J segment lost 4 bases and the V segment lost 4 bases, leaving 7 bases of the junction unmatched. Per the germline V gene, CDR1 is LGHNA and CDR2 is YNFKEQ. CDR3 region: CASSRTPGLAGYNEQFF. The CDR3, as DNA: TGTGCCAGCAGCCGTACCCCGGGACTAGCGGGGTACAATGAGCAGTTCTTC.

Many counts were recorded for this clonotype. This chain connects TRBV11-2 to TRBJ1-2, with TRBD1 identical over 7 bases. Germline trimming cut 6 bases from V and 8 bases from J; bases unmatched to any gene: 12. This CDR3 spans 14 amino acids. CDR1 SGHAT and CDR2 FQNNGV come from the germline V gene. CDR3 nucleotide sequence: TGTGCCAGCAGGCCCTTAAGGAGGACAGGAGGCTACACCTTC. It specifies CASRPLRRTGGYTF. Full variable domain (outside the CDR3, taken from reference TRBV11-2 and TRBJ1-2): EAGVAQSPRYKIIEKRQSVAFWCNPISGHATLYWYQQILGQGPKLLIQFQNNGVVDDSQLPKDRFSAERLKGVDSTLKIQPAKLEDSAVYLCASRPLRRTGGYTFGSGTRLTVV.

The chain carries TRBV19 and TRBJ2-1; 7 bases line up with TRBD1. V lost 6 bases, J lost 3 bases, and 8 bases stayed unmatched. The germline V gene has CDR1 LNHDA and CDR2 SQIVND (reference sequence). The CDR3 loop spans 15 amino acids. CDR3 nucleotides: TGTGCCAGTAGACGTACCGGGACAGACTACAATGAGCAGTTCTTC. It translates to CASRRTGTDYNEQFF.

This clonotype appeared many times. V is TRBV7-2 and J is TRBJ2-7; D is perhaps TRBD2 (6 bases). The germline V and J ends were trimmed by 5 bases and 6 bases, with 11 bases remaining between them. The CDR3 is 12 amino acids. CDR1 and CDR2 (germline): SGHTA, FQGNSA. In DNA, the CDR3 is TGTGCCAGCAGCGGAGGAGGGGCCGAGCAGTACTTC. Its translation: CASSGGGAEQYF.

In this sample, this clonotype turned up many times. The chain is built from TRBV27 and TRBJ1-1, with no clear D. Trimming cost V 3 bases and J 5 bases, with 10 bases left between them. The germline gives CDR1 MNHEY, CDR2 SMNVEV (reference sequence). This CDR3 is 13 amino acids long. CDR3 loop: CASSFKLGTEAFF. CDR3 DNA sequence: TGTGCCAGCAGTTTTAAGTTGGGGACTGAAGCTTTCTTT.

This clonotype was counted ten times or more. V and J are TRBV5-5 and TRBJ1-3; possibly TRBD1 for D (5 bases). CDR1 and CDR2 (germline): SGHKS, YYEKEE (reference sequence). The CDR3 runs 16 residues. Trimming left V 0 bases short and J 0 bases short, with 10 bases between. The CDR3 here is CASSLDRTPSGNTIYF. For the CDR3, the DNA is TGTGCCAGCAGCTTGGACCGGACACCCTCTGGAAACACCATATATTTT.

In this sample, this clonotype turned up many times. The CDR3 bases are TGTGCCAGCAGCTTCGAGCGGGTGACCCAGTACTTC. Its translation is CASSFERVTQYF. The chain combines TRBV7-9 with TRBJ2-5; D is possibly TRBD2 (6 bases). The V and J ends lost 3 bases and 7 bases respectively, with 9 bases between them. This CDR3 comprises 12 residues. Looked up from germline, CDR1 is SEHNR and CDR2 is FQNEAQ (reference sequence).

This clonotype was counted at least ten times. This CDR3 is CASSLRGGFANEQFF. The CDR3 DNA reads as TGTGCCAGCAGTTTGCGAGGTGGATTCGCCAATGAGCAGTTCTTC. The chain links TRBV12-3 or TRBV12-4 to TRBJ2-1, with D uncertain. V lost 3 bases and J 6 bases, leaving 15 bases between the germline ends. The CDR3 runs to 15 residues.

In DNA form, the CDR3 reads TGTGCCATCAGTGAGTCGCCGGGGTCCTACGAGCAGTACTTC. Encoded protein: CAISESPGSYEQYF. The V gene is TRBV10-3, the J gene TRBJ2-7, with D perhaps matching TRBD2 (5 bases). In germline, CDR1 is ENHRY, CDR2 SYGVKD. The CDR3 spans 14 residues. V lost 0 bases to trimming and J lost 1 base, with 7 bases between them.

At least ten counts were recorded for this clonotype. The V and J genes are TRBV11-2 and TRBJ2-7, with 8 positions matching TRBD2. V lost 0 bases and J lost 3; bases outside the gene matches: 4. This CDR3 region has 15 residues. Germline V gene sequence: CDR1 SGHAT, CDR2 FQNNGV. The CDR3 DNA reads TGTGCCAGCAGCTTAGAGGCGGGAGGAAACTACGAGCAGTACTTC. Its translation is CASSLEAGGNYEQYF. Supplemented by reference TRBV11-2 and TRBJ2-7, the full variable domain reads EAGVAQSPRYKIIEKRQSVAFWCNPISGHATLYWYQQILGQGPKLLIQFQNNGVVDDSQLPKDRFSAERLKGVDSTLKIQPAKLEDSAVYLCASSLEAGGNYEQYFGPGTRLTVT.

In this sample, this clonotype turned up many times. The chain carries TRBV25-1 and TRBJ2-1; 9 bases map to TRBD1. Germline V gene lookup returns CDR1 MGHDK and CDR2 SYGVNS. The CDR3 has 15 amino acids. Trimming at V came to 4 bases and at J to 6 bases, leaving 7 bases not matched to a gene. CDR3 amino acids: CASSAGQGRLNEQFF. The DNA of the CDR3 is TGTGCCAGCAGTGCCGGACAGGGGCGGCTCAATGAGCAGTTCTTC.

The V call is TRBV7-6, the J call TRBJ1-2; no clear D gene. Trimming took off 1 base at V and 3 bases at J, with 12 bases between the two ends. The CDR3 contains 15 residues. Germline CDR1 reads SGHVS; CDR2 reads FNYEAQ. CDR3 sequence reads: CASSLGTSAHYGYTF. CDR3 DNA: TGTGCCAGCAGCTTAGGTACCTCGGCTCACTATGGCTACACCTTC.

The chain couples TRBV9 to TRBJ2-7; D gene unclear. CDR1 and CDR2 from the germline V gene are SGDLS and YYNGEE. V was shortened by 4 bases and J by 2 bases, with 16 bases between the two germline ends. The CDR3 spans 15 residues. In nucleotides, the CDR3 is TGTGCCAGCAGCCCGGACCCCGCGCGTACCTACGAGCAGTACTTC. Translation gives CASSPDPARTYEQYF.

This clonotype was counted only a few times. The CDR3 loop is CASTLGTENSPLHF. Here the CDR3 DNA reads TGCGCCAGCACTCTGGGGACAGAGAATTCACCCCTCCACTTT. The genes are TRBV5-1 and TRBJ1-6; 7 bases match TRBD1. This CDR3 is built from 14 residues. Germline V gene data show CDR1 as SGHRS and CDR2 as YFSETQ. V was pared by 6 bases and J by 7 bases, with 7 bases of the junction left unmatched.

This clonotype was detected a few times. The chain links TRBV6-1 to TRBJ2-2, with D tentatively TRBD2 (6 bases). Germline CDR1 MNHNS, CDR2 SASEGT. Trimming removed 6 bases at V and 4 bases at J, with 18 bases between. The CDR3 has 16 residues. The CDR3 DNA is TGTGCCAGCAGACCGACCGGGACTCGGGGCACCGGGGAGCTGTTTTTT. As protein: CASRPTGTRGTGELFF.

This clonotype was observed many times. This chain joins TRBV6-6 and TRBJ2-1; 7 nucleotides align to TRBD2. Germline CDR1 reads MNHNY; CDR2 reads SVGAGI (reference sequence). The length of the CDR3 is 17 residues. V gave up 1 base and J gave up 4 bases; unmatched junction bases: 10. In DNA form, the CDR3 reads TGTGCCAGCAGTTACTGGGGGAGAAGCGGGGTATACAATGAGCAGTTCTTC. This codes for CASSYWGRSGVYNEQFF.

About this clonotype: Being one base from a much bigger clone, this may be a read error. The chain employs TRBV7-9 and TRBJ2-1; 7 positions agree with TRBD2. CDR3 length equals 16 residues. Trimming removed 5 bases from V and 5 bases from J; junction bases left unmatched: 12. Germline V gene lookup returns CDR1 SEHNR and CDR2 FQNEAQ (reference sequence). The CDR3 here is CASSQGLTGADNEQFF. The CDR3 DNA follows: TGTGCCAGCAGCCAGGGACTAACGGGAGCTGACAATGAGCAGTTCTTC.